These 6 T cell receptor beta chains share one sample of origin, sequenced in a study of cytomegalovirus exposure and HLA in healthy donors. PCR involved 60 Vbeta and 13 Jbeta primers. Generated by immunoSEQ multiplex PCR, the TCRdb table keeps only in-frame clones and is missing some. The sample carries about 110,000 clones, around 85% recorded once. Sequenced: PBMCs. These TCRs come from a man aged 35-49 years in good health and CMV-seronegative.

The chain combines TRBV5-4 with TRBJ1-4, with a weak D call TRBD1 (5 bases). This CDR3 has 13 residues. Trimming left V 0 bases short and J 10 bases short, with 10 bases between. Germline CDR1 reads SGHNT; CDR2 reads YYREEE (reference sequence). The DNA of the CDR3 is TGTGCCAGCAGCTTGGCCCAGGGTGGAAAACTGTTTTTT. Its protein is CASSLAQGGKLFF.

This chain uses TRBV10-3 with TRBJ1-6; possibly TRBD1 for D (6 bases). This CDR3 contains 15 residues. The V gene lost 10 bases and the J gene lost 5 bases, with 18 bases spanning the gap. Germline CDR1 reads ENHRY; CDR2 reads SYGVKD. This CDR3 is CATAGGGPNNSPLHF. In DNA form, the CDR3 reads TGTGCCACCGCCGGCGGGGGCCCCAATAATTCACCCCTCCACTTT.

V gene TRBV19 combines with J gene TRBJ2-7; 8 nucleotides line up with TRBD1. The J segment lost 6 bases and the V segment lost 5 bases, leaving 6 bases of the junction unmatched. The CDR3 has 13 residues. The germline CDR1 and CDR2 sequences are LNHDA and SQIVND (reference sequence). CDR3 amino acids: CASSLGQGGEQYF. The CDR3 nucleotides read TGTGCCAGTAGTCTAGGACAGGGAGGCGAGCAGTACTTC.

V gene TRBV5-1 combines with J gene TRBJ2-3; D is unclear. CDR3 size: 14 residues. Germline V gene lookup returns CDR1 SGHRS and CDR2 YFSETQ. V lost 4 bases and J lost 1, with 10 bases in between. The CDR3 DNA is TGCGCCAGCAGCGAATACCAGGGCACAGATACGCAGTATTTT. Translation gives CASSEYQGTDTQYF.

The V gene is TRBV6-6, the J gene TRBJ2-2; D is perhaps TRBD1 (6 bases). Germline V CDR1 and CDR2: MNHNY, SVGAGI (reference sequence). The CDR3 runs to 14 residues. Trimming shortened V by 5 bases and J by 2 bases, and 9 bases separated the two germline ends. For the CDR3, the DNA is TGTGCCAGCAGTCTGGACAGCAACACCGGGGAGCTGTTTTTT. It yields the protein CASSLDSNTGELFF.

This clone was counted only a few times. Here the CDR3 reads CASSEADGRRSEAFF. The CDR3 coding sequence is TGTGCCAGCAGTGAAGCTGACGGCAGGAGGTCTGAAGCTTTCTTT. The J gene is TRBJ1-1, the V gene TRBV6-1; D is ambiguous. V shed 0 bases and J shed 6 bases, with 14 bases lying between them. From germline, CDR1 is MNHNS and CDR2 SASEGT. This CDR3 is 15 amino acids long.